This TCR beta chain stems from a study of blood T cell repertoires in COVID-19. Study-wide background: Italy, Spain and the United States were the sources of the convalescent and acute COVID-19 samples. PBMCs, B-cell-depleted T cells, or T cells provided the cDNA or gDNA that made up the material.

The CDR3 consists of 18 residues. The authors' processing: Using reference gene primer amplification, nucleated cell counts were estimated. Clones were read by immunoSEQ multiplex PCR, and TCRdb kept only the in-frame ones, dropping some. V and J calls and clone size are as listed in that table; D and trimming were resolved from the DNA. This table holds about 60,000 clones, around 90% found once. The chain uses TRBV21-1 and TRBJ2-3; the table's D call, TRBD2, was not checked against the DNA. TRBV21-1 is termed a pseudogene. The sequenced sample consisted of peripheral blood. The receptor's source is a man in his fifties with active COVID-19. The CDR3 DNA sequence: TGTGCCAGCACCAACAAGCTGGCTCGGGGGGACCCCACAGATACGCAGTATTTT. Translated: CASTNKLARGDPTDTQYF.